The clone carrying this T cell receptor beta chain was found once. The target antigen is unknown. A much more abundant neighbour one base away suggests this may be a read error. This record belongs to a study of T cells in Graves' hyperthyroidism and ophthalmopathy. CDR1 MDHEN and CDR2 SYDVKM come from the germline V gene. The CDR3 sequence is 12 residues long. Study-level results: A 13 V-J model separated ophthalmopathy from stable hyperthyroidism. Appearing also in blood were most of the thyroid clonotypes expanded above 0.001.

RNA transcripts gave rise to amplified TCR beta CDR3 regions. The TCR CDR3 first-round RT-PCR relied on the HTBI primer set. MiXCR, run by TCRdb on the multiplex PCR reads, gives a single entry per CDR3 protein. The sample holds under 350,000 distinct CDR3 sequences, 18% seen once. The TCR originated in a woman in her fifties or sixties with Graves' hyperthyroidism. The sequenced sample consisted of blood. The chain is built from TRBV28 and TRBJ2-7; D unclear. TRBJ2-1 explains the end of the DNA better; the J call may be wrong. Written as DNA, the CDR3 is TGTGCCAGCAGTTTTGGTGAATACGAGCAGTTCTTC. Translation: CASSFGEYEQFF.